Following are 21 T cell receptor beta chains from one sample sequenced in a study of vaccination effects on CD4 cells after COVID-19. Clones were sequenced by immunoSEQ multiplex PCR, and TCRdb holds only the in-frame ones, with some missing. The sample lists tens of thousands of clones; approximately 79% were seen once. Within the ViraFEST assay, antigen-specific CD4+ T cells underwent expansion with viral peptide pools prior to sequencing. Investigators separated out CD4+ T cells once 10 days of culture had passed. No vaccinee had earlier SARS-CoV-2 infection, and nucleocapsid antibodies were negative. The antigens for these receptors are not known. The sequenced sample was CD4+ T cells from PBMCs cultured with HCoV-OC43 spike peptides, obtained before COVID-19 vaccination. Subset indicated: HCoV-OC43 spike overlapping peptide pool stimulation. Source of these receptors: a human donor who received a COVID-19 vaccine.

The sample holds a few counts of this clone. The chain combines TRBV15 with TRBJ2-1, with D tentatively TRBD2 (7 bases). CDR1 and CDR2 from the germline V gene are LNHNV and YYDKDF (reference sequence). Trimming removed 1 base at V and 8 bases at J, with 21 bases between. There are 17 residues in the CDR3. For the CDR3, the DNA is TGTGCCACCAGCAGAGGACGCACGGGGGGCACAGGCCATGAGCAGTTCTTC. Protein: CATSRGRTGGTGHEQFF.

The V call is TRBV2, the J call TRBJ1-5, with 7 bases fitting TRBD1. This CDR3 region has 15 residues. Germline lookup yields CDR1 SNHLY and CDR2 FYNNEI. The junction had 3 bases not matched to a gene; V was cut back by 3 bases and J by 1 base. CDR3 nucleotide sequence: TGTGCCAGCAGTGACCGGACAGGCAGCAATCAGCCCCAGCATTTT. It specifies CASSDRTGSNQPQHF. Using reference TRBV2 and TRBJ1-5 for the parts outside the CDR3, the full variable domain is EPEVTQTPSHQVTQMGQEVILRCVPISNHLYFYWYRQILGQKVEFLVSFYNNEISEKSEIFDDQFSVERPDGSNFTLKIRSTKLEDSAMYFCASSDRTGSNQPQHFGDGTRLSIL.

This chain links TRBV20-1 with TRBJ2-3; D not resolved. From germline, CDR1 is DFQATT and CDR2 SNEGSKA (reference sequence). V shed 3 bases and J shed 2 bases, with 6 bases lying between them. The CDR3 covers 12 residues. The CDR3: CSASPATDTQYF. The CDR3 DNA is TGCAGTGCTAGTCCCGCCACAGATACGCAGTATTTT.

The V gene is TRBV9, the J gene TRBJ2-7, with TRBD2 matching over 7 bases. CDR3 length: 15 residues. The germline V gene encodes CDR1 SGDLS and CDR2 YYNGEE. J lost 2 bases, V lost 3 bases, and 8 bases had no gene match. The CDR3 coding sequence is TGTGCCAGCAGCGGGCGGAGCGGGGTGGCCTACGAGCAGTACGTC. Its translation: CASSGRSGVAYEQYV.

V is TRBV7-2 and J is TRBJ1-6; TRBD1 matches at 7 bases. CDR3 length: 13 residues. CDR1 and CDR2 (germline): SGHTA, FQGNSA. J lost 9 bases, V lost 6 bases, and 5 bases had no gene match. CDR3 DNA: TGTGCCAGCAGACGTACAGGGGTTTCACCCCTCCACTTT. This sequence encodes CASRRTGVSPLHF.

The chain combines TRBV10-2 with TRBJ2-3; tentatively, D is TRBD2 (6 bases). Germline CDR1 reads WSHSY; CDR2 reads SAAADI. The CDR3 contains 13 residues. Trimming left V 4 bases short and J 8 bases short, with 13 bases between. CDR3 DNA: TGCGCCAGCAGTGGGGATAGCGGCGGTACGCAGTATTTT. It specifies CASSGDSGGTQYF.

The chain couples TRBV7-2 to TRBJ2-3; 7 nucleotides line up with TRBD2. The CDR3 loop spans 15 amino acids. V shed 1 base, J shed 3 bases, and the junction held 4 bases outside the gene matches. Germline assignment: CDR1 SGHTA and CDR2 FQGNSA. The CDR3 coding sequence is TGTGCCAGCAGCTTAGGATGGGGGGGAACAGATACGCAGTATTTT. The encoded protein is CASSLGWGGTDTQYF.

V gene TRBV3-1 (or the pseudogene TRBV3-2) combines with J gene TRBJ1-5; no clear D gene. The CDR3 loop spans 13 amino acids. Trimming cost V 4 bases and J 9 bases, with 13 bases left between them. Germline V gene data show CDR1 as LGHDT and CDR2 as YNNKEL (reference sequence). CDR3: CASSPTLMGPQHF. CDR3 nucleotide sequence: TGTGCCAGCAGCCCGACGTTAATGGGGCCCCAGCATTTT.

The rearrangement joins TRBV5-4 to TRBJ1-4; D is possibly TRBD1 (5 bases). V lost 4 bases, J lost 4 bases, and 11 bases lay in between. Germline CDR1 and CDR2: SGHNT and YYREEE (reference sequence). This CDR3 spans 14 amino acids. CDR3 amino acids: CASSPGLNNEKLFF. The CDR3 coding sequence is TGTGCCAGCAGCCCGGGACTTAATAATGAAAAACTGTTTTTT.

This clone was observed a single time. V is TRBV24-1 and J is TRBJ2-2; D is undetermined. Germline V gives CDR1 KGHDR, CDR2 SFDVKD. Trimming took 9 bases from V and 4 from J, leaving 8 bases between them. The CDR3 consists of 12 residues. The CDR3, as DNA: TGTGCCACCTCGAGGAGCACCGGGGAGCTGTTTTTT. Translating it yields CATSRSTGELFF.

This sequence joins TRBV28 and TRBJ1-4, with 7 bases lining up with TRBD1. Germline CDR1 is MDHEN and CDR2 is SYDVKM. CDR3 length equals 14 residues. V gave up 6 bases and J gave up 5 bases; unmatched junction bases: 6. The CDR3: CASSEGARNEKLFF. The DNA for the CDR3 is TGTGCCAGCAGCGAGGGGGCGAGGAATGAAAAACTGTTTTTT.

The genes are TRBV19 and TRBJ1-3; tentative D call: TRBD1 (5 bases). CDR1 LNHDA and CDR2 SQIVND come from the germline V gene (reference sequence). The CDR3 length is 13 residues. V lost 3 bases and J lost 5, with 8 bases in between. Written as DNA, the CDR3 is TGTGCCAGTAGTATGGAGGGACGAAACACCATATATTTT. It specifies CASSMEGRNTIYF.

The gene calls are TRBV28 and TRBJ1-2; 10 positions agree with TRBD1. J gave up 5 bases and V 7 bases, and 10 bases lay outside the gene matches. The CDR3 sequence is 15 residues long. Per the germline V gene, CDR1 is MDHEN and CDR2 is SYDVKM. The CDR3 nucleotides are TGTGCCAGCAACCAAGGGGACAGGGGAGGATATGGCTACACCTTC. Its protein product is CASNQGDRGGYGYTF.

This rearrangement joins TRBV6-6 to TRBJ1-1; 9 bases align to TRBD1. The CDR3 has 15 amino acids. Germline loops: CDR1 MNHNY, CDR2 SVGAGI (reference sequence). Unmatched junction bases numbered 4, after V lost 2 bases and J lost 3 bases. CDR3 coding DNA: TGTGCCAGCAGTTACGGACAGGGGAGTGACACTGAAGCTTTCTTT. Translated, it gives CASSYGQGSDTEAFF.

This clone has more than one count but fewer than ten. CDR3 DNA: TGTGCCAGCAGCCCCAGCTCCTCCTATAATTCACCCCTCCACTTT. This encodes CASSPSSSYNSPLHF. The chain has TRBV2 and TRBJ1-6; unclear D gene. The CDR3 length is 15 residues. Trimming cost V 6 bases and J 0 bases, with 9 bases left between them. Germline CDR1 SNHLY, CDR2 FYNNEI.

The rearrangement uses TRBV4-2 and TRBJ2-1, with TRBD2 matching 14 bases. There are 21 residues in the CDR3. Trimming cost V 4 bases and J 0 bases; bases outside gene matches: 14. Germline V lookup: CDR1 LGHNA, CDR2 YNFKEQ. This chain's CDR3 is CASSRVGLAGDDFSSYNEQFF. In DNA form, the CDR3 reads TGTGCCAGCAGCCGCGTGGGACTAGCGGGGGACGATTTTAGCTCCTACAATGAGCAGTTCTTC.

The chain is built from TRBV12-5 and TRBJ2-6; a weak D match, TRBD1 (6 bases). Germline V gene sequence: CDR1 LGHNT, CDR2 FRNRAP. The CDR3 has 16 amino acids. The germline V and J ends were trimmed by 3 bases and 2 bases, with 11 bases remaining between them. The CDR3 loop is CASGFPTGTGANVLTF. DNA for the CDR3: TGTGCTAGTGGTTTCCCAACAGGGACTGGGGCCAACGTCCTGACTTTC.

The V call is TRBV4-1, the J call TRBJ2-6, with D possibly matching TRBD2 (6 bases). Germline V CDR1 and CDR2: MGHRA, YSYEKL. The V end was cut by 4 bases, the J end by 4 bases, with 14 bases between. CDR3 length: 16 amino acids. The CDR3 region is CASSLEGTAGANVLTF. The DNA of the CDR3 is TGCGCCAGCAGCCTTGAGGGGACTGCAGGGGCCAACGTCCTGACTTTC.

The genes are TRBV6-5 and TRBJ2-7, with 14 bases fitting TRBD2. CDR1 and CDR2 from the germline V gene are MNHEY and SVGAGI. The trim removed 6 bases at V and 5 bases at J, leaving 3 bases unmatched. This CDR3 has 14 amino acids. The CDR3 loop is CASRRLAGGNEQYV. DNA for the CDR3: TGTGCCAGCAGAAGACTAGCGGGGGGGAACGAGCAGTACGTC.

This clone showed up just a few times. This chain uses TRBV6-6 with TRBJ1-2; unclear D gene. Trimming pared 6 bases from V and 4 bases from J, leaving 12 bases between. The CDR3 is 13 residues long. Germline V gene lookup returns CDR1 MNHNY and CDR2 SVGAGI (reference sequence). The CDR3 bases are TGTGCCAGCAGAGGTTACGGTTCCTATGGCTACACCTTC. Its protein product is CASRGYGSYGYTF.

This chain links TRBV7-3 with TRBJ1-6; 11 positions agree with TRBD1. The V segment lost 3 bases and the J segment 10 bases; nucleotides outside the gene matches: 5. CDR1 SGHTA and CDR2 FQGTGA come from the germline V gene. The length of the CDR3 is 15 residues. CDR3 protein: CASSLTGQGVSPLHF. For the CDR3, the DNA is TGTGCCAGCAGCTTGACGGGACAGGGGGTCTCACCCCTCCACTTT. Supplemented by reference TRBV7-3 and TRBJ1-6, the full variable domain reads GAGVSQTPSNKVTEKGKYVELRCDPISGHTALYWYRQSLGQGPEFLIYFQGTGAADDSGLPNDRFFAVRPEGSVSTLKIQRTERGDSAVYLCASSLTGQGVSPLHFGNGTRLTVT.